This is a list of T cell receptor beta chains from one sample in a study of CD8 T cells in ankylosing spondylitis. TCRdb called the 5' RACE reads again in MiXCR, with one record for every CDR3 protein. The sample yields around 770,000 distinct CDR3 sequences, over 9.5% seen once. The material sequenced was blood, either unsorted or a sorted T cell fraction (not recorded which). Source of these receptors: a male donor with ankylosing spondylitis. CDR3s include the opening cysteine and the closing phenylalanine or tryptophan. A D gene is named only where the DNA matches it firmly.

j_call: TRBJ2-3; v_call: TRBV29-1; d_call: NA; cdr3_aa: CSVARQTTTDTQYF
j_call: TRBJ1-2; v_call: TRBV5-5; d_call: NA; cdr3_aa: CASSPGLLSSGGYTF
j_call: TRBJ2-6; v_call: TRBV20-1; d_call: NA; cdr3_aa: CSARKSGANVLTF
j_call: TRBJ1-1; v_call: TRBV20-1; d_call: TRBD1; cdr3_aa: CSEEGANTEAFF
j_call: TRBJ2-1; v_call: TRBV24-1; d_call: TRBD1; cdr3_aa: CATSDLGTASYNEQFF
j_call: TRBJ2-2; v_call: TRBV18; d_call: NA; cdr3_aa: CASSPEGQNTGELFF
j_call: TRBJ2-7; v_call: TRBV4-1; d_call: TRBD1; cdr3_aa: CASSPQVGQDSYEQYF
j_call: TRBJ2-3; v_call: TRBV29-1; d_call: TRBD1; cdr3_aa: CSVGQGNTQYF
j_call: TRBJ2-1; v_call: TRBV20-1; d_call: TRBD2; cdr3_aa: CSATMLAGRRGYNEQFF
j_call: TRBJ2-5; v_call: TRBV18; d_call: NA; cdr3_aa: CASSQTDTSGTQYF
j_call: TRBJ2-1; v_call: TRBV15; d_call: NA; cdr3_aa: CATSSEILQGNEQFF
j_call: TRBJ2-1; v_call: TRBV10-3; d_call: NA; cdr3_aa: CAIRGQGRLGSGSRNEQFF
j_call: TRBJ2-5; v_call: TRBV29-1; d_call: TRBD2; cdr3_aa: CSVVSGGETQYF
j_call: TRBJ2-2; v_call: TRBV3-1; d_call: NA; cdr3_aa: CASSLLARGAGELFF
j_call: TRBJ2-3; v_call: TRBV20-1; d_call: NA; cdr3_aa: CSARRGGLDTQYF
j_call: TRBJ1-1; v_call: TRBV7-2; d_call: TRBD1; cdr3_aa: CASSLVRGRYTEAFF
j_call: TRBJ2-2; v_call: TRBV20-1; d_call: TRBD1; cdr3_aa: CSASTGGSAGELFF
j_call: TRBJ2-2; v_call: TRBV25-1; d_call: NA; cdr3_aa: CDKGHTGELFF
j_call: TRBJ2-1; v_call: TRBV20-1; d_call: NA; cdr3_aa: CSARVRAWHNEQFF
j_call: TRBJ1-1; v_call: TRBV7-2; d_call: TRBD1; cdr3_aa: CASRIGAGGYTEAFF
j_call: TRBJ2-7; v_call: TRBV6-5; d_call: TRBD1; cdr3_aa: CASSYGLWTGVGEQYF
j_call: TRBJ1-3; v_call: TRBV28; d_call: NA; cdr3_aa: CASSSTGTPIGNTIYF
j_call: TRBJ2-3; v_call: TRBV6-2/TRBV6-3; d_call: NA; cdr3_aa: CASSYRGTGKYF